The 3 T cell receptor beta chains presented below share a single source sample, sequenced in a study of vaccination and CD4 T cells after COVID-19. The Oncomine TCR Beta short-read assay was applied to DNA of cultured CD4+ T cells. TCRdb analysed the PCR reads with MiXCR anew, one entry per CDR3 protein. This sample has roughly 20,000 distinct CDR3 sequences, with around two thirds found just once. Their recognized antigens are unknown. Treatment: approximately nine-day PBMC culture with coronavirus spike peptide pools or control peptides (ViraFEST assay). Sequencing was performed on CD4+ T cells from blood, cultured in vitro, taken before SARS-CoV-2 vaccination. These receptors were obtained from a human donor who received a COVID-19 vaccine.

The chain recombines TRBV15 with TRBJ1-2; 10 nucleotides match TRBD1. The CDR3 has 15 residues. After removal of 6 bases from V and 5 bases from J, the junction contained 9 bases not matched to a gene. CDR1 LNHNV and CDR2 YYDKDF come from the germline V gene (reference sequence). Written as DNA, the CDR3 is TGTGCCACCAGTCCGCCGGGACAGGGGATTTATGGCTACACCTTC. Protein: CATSPPGQGIYGYTF.

J is TRBJ1-1 and V is TRBV20-1, with 9 bases that match TRBD1. Germline CDR1 is DFQATT and CDR2 is SNEGSKA (reference sequence). The CDR3 covers 15 residues. V was clipped by 5 bases and J by 0 bases; unmatched bases: 7. The DNA of the CDR3 is TGCAGTGCTCCATTGACAGGGGGTTTGAACACTGAAGCTTTCTTT. As protein: CSAPLTGGLNTEAFF.

This clonotype has just a few counts. The V and J genes are TRBV24-1 and TRBJ1-2, with 10 positions matching TRBD1. Germline-derived CDR1 and CDR2 are KGHDR and SFDVKD. V lost 4 bases to trimming and J lost 6 bases; unmatched junction nucleotides: 7. The CDR3 covers 15 residues. The CDR3 sequence is CATSDIDRGQNGYTF. The CDR3 nucleotides read TGTGCCACCAGTGACATAGACAGGGGGCAAAATGGCTACACCTTC.